Listed here are 19 T cell receptor beta chains from one sample, sequenced in a study of response to subunit inactivated influenza vaccine. Using its own MiXCR run on the RT-PCR reads, TCRdb lists one record per CDR3 protein. This table holds roughly 700,000 distinct CDR3 sequences, around 16% found once. Specimen: PBMCs from blood, collected 11 to 12 days after vaccination. The receptor set was obtained from a man in his fifties or sixties who received an inactivated influenza vaccine.

This clonotype was recorded many times. This chain uses TRBV20-1 with TRBJ2-1; a possible D gene is TRBD2 (6 bases). Per germline, CDR1 DFQATT and CDR2 SNEGSKA (reference sequence). Trimming took off 6 bases at V and 9 bases at J, with 15 bases between the two ends. The CDR3 extends over 12 amino acids. The CDR3 nucleotides are TGCAGTGCCAGATCTCCCGGGAGTGAGCAGTTCTTC. This sequence encodes CSARSPGSEQFF.

This clonotype has at least ten counts. The chain employs TRBV5-1 and TRBJ2-7, with 8 positions matching TRBD1. The CDR3 sequence is 14 residues long. Germline CDR1 reads SGHRS; CDR2 reads YFSETQ. V dropped 1 base and J dropped 2; count of bases not matched to a gene: 2. The CDR3 coding sequence is TGCGCCAGCAGCTTGACAGGGGGGACCTACGAGCAGTACTTC. Translated, it gives CASSLTGGTYEQYF.

This clonotype occurred a few times. The rearrangement joins TRBV5-1 to TRBJ2-7; D unresolved. The CDR3 is 14 residues long. Looked up from germline, CDR1 is SGHRS and CDR2 is YFSETQ. V was shortened by 0 bases and J by 2 bases, with 9 bases between the two germline ends. The CDR3 region has the DNA TGCGCCAGCAGCTTGGAGCACGGAGCCTACGAGCAGTACTTC. As protein: CASSLEHGAYEQYF.

A few counts support this clonotype. The chain couples TRBV28 to TRBJ2-4; D is perhaps TRBD1 (5 bases). Germline V CDR1 and CDR2: MDHEN, SYDVKM. The CDR3 consists of 15 residues. V dropped 3 bases and J dropped 0 bases, with 9 bases sitting between them. CDR3 residues: CASSLIRGAKNIQYF. The CDR3 DNA follows: TGTGCCAGCAGTTTGATTAGGGGAGCCAAAAACATTCAGTACTTC.

This clonotype showed up just a few times. This chain joins TRBV6-1 and TRBJ2-1; 11 positions match TRBD2. This CDR3 is built from 17 residues. Germline CDR1 and CDR2: MNHNS and SASEGT. V dropped 6 bases and J dropped 4; count of bases not matched to a gene: 11. CDR3 in DNA: TGTGCCAGCAGCCTTGGACTCACTAGCGGGGGTTACAATGAGCAGTTCTTC. Its translation: CASSLGLTSGGYNEQFF.

As DNA, the CDR3 is TGCAGTGCTAGAACTAGCGGGGGATTGGAGCAGTTCTTC. Amino acid sequence: CSARTSGGLEQFF. The J gene is TRBJ2-1, the V gene TRBV20-1, with 11 positions matching TRBD2. Germline trimming cut 2 bases from V and 10 bases from J; bases unmatched to any gene: 4. Germline lookup yields CDR1 DFQATT and CDR2 SNEGSKA (reference sequence). This CDR3 has 13 residues.

The V gene is TRBV28, the J gene TRBJ2-7; D is ambiguous. The CDR3 extends over 11 amino acids. The germline V gene encodes CDR1 MDHEN and CDR2 SYDVKM. Trimming took 3 bases from V and 6 from J, leaving 6 bases between them. The CDR3 DNA sequence: TGTGCCAGCAGTTTTGCTTCCGAGCAGTACTTC. Encoded protein: CASSFASEQYF.

A remark on this clonotype: A much larger clone sits a single nucleotide away, making a read error possible. The CDR3 region is CASSPTGFNSSLHF. The CDR3 DNA sequence: TGTGCCAGCAGTCCGACAGGGTTTAATTCATCCCTCCACTTT. The chain links TRBV12-3 or TRBV12-4 to TRBJ1-6, with 7 bases aligning to TRBD1. The CDR3 spans 14 residues.

This clonotype occurred a few times. The CDR3 nucleotides are TGCAGTGCGCTGGGACTAGCGGGTGGGAGGGAGACCCAGTACTTC. It specifies CSALGLAGGRETQYF. The chain recombines TRBV20-1 with TRBJ2-5; 12 nucleotides align to TRBD2. The CDR3 is 15 amino acids. Germline V lookup: CDR1 DFQATT, CDR2 SNEGSKA (reference sequence). J lost 5 bases, V lost 6 bases, and 10 bases had no gene match.

In this sample, this clonotype turned up many times. The chain joins TRBV7-9 to TRBJ2-2; 10 positions match TRBD2. This CDR3 is 16 amino acids long. V lost 1 base to trimming and J lost 3 bases; unmatched junction nucleotides: 2. Per the germline V gene, CDR1 is SEHNR and CDR2 is FQNEAQ (reference sequence). The CDR3: CASSLGLAGDTGELFF. The CDR3 nucleotides are TGTGCCAGCAGCTTAGGGCTAGCGGGAGACACCGGGGAGCTGTTTTTT.

This clonotype was counted only a few times. This chain joins TRBV11-2 and TRBJ2-2, with D perhaps matching TRBD1 (6 bases). Germline-derived CDR1 and CDR2 are SGHAT and FQNNGV. Trimming took off 1 base at V and 8 bases at J, with 17 bases between the two ends. The CDR3 extends over 16 amino acids. CDR3 protein: CASSLGPTRGLGELFF. Written as DNA, the CDR3 is TGTGCCAGCAGCTTAGGACCAACCAGGGGATTGGGGGAGCTGTTTTTT. The full variable domain, with the rest looked up from reference TRBV11-2 and TRBJ2-2, is EAGVAQSPRYKIIEKRQSVAFWCNPISGHATLYWYQQILGQGPKLLIQFQNNGVVDDSQLPKDRFSAERLKGVDSTLKIQPAKLEDSAVYLCASSLGPTRGLGELFFGEGSRLTVL.

This clonotype was seen a few times. The chain couples TRBV5-1 to TRBJ2-7, with TRBD1 matching over 9 bases. CDR1 and CDR2 from the germline V gene are SGHRS and YFSETQ. Unmatched junction bases numbered 5, after V lost 7 bases and J lost 3 bases. The CDR3 is 13 amino acids. As DNA, the CDR3 is TGCGCCAGCCGGACAGGGGCCAACTACGAGCAGTACTTC. Amino acids: CASRTGANYEQYF.

V is TRBV6-2 or TRBV6-3 and J is TRBJ1-5; TRBD1 is a possible D gene (6 bases). Germline V gives CDR1 MNHEY, CDR2 SVGEGT. Trimming took 6 bases from V and 2 from J, leaving 14 bases between them. CDR3 length equals 15 residues. This chain's CDR3 is CASSPGHLGNQPQHF. CDR3 DNA: TGTGCCAGCAGCCCGGGACATCTTGGCAATCAGCCCCAGCATTTT.

This clonotype turned up a few times. The gene calls are TRBV12-3 or TRBV12-4 and TRBJ2-3, with 10 bases that match TRBD2. Trimming cost V 4 bases and J 5 bases; bases outside gene matches: 9. There are 16 residues in the CDR3. This chain's CDR3 is CASSSLGGLARDTQYF. The CDR3 DNA reads as TGTGCCAGCAGTTCCCTAGGGGGACTAGCGAGAGATACGCAGTATTTT.

This clonotype is a singleton in its sample. The chain joins TRBV11-2 to TRBJ2-3; D remains unclear. Germline assignment: CDR1 SGHAT and CDR2 FQNNGV. V shed 3 bases and J shed 4 bases, with 8 bases lying between them. The CDR3 extends over 13 amino acids. The CDR3 spells CASSLKGPDTQYF. The CDR3, as DNA: TGTGCCAGCAGCTTGAAGGGTCCAGATACGCAGTATTTT.

The rearrangement uses TRBV5-1 and TRBJ2-7, with D unresolved. Trimming removed 0 bases at V and 5 bases at J, with 9 bases between. The CDR3 spans 13 residues. CDR1 and CDR2 from the germline V gene are SGHRS and YFSETQ. CDR3 sequence (DNA): TGCGCCAGCAGCTTGGAAGTCGCCCACGAGCAGTACTTC. Translation: CASSLEVAHEQYF.

In nucleotides, the CDR3 is TGTGCCAGCAGTTTATCTTGGGACAGGGGAGGGAGCAATCAGCCCCAGCATTTT. The encoded protein is CASSLSWDRGGSNQPQHF. The chain is built from TRBV27 and TRBJ1-5; TRBD1 aligns across 10 bases. Germline V lookup: CDR1 MNHEY, CDR2 SMNVEV (reference sequence). The V gene end was trimmed by 0 bases and the J gene end by 1 base; junction bases not matched to a gene: 6. The CDR3 totals 18 residues.

This clonotype occurred many times. This chain joins TRBV20-1 and TRBJ2-7; 10 positions agree with TRBD1. The CDR3 is 13 amino acids. The V and J ends lost 6 bases and 1 base, in that order; junction bases with no gene match: 3. Looked up from germline, CDR1 is DFQATT and CDR2 is SNEGSKA (reference sequence). CDR3 sequence reads: CSARTGGSYEQYF. CDR3 coding DNA: TGCAGTGCGAGGACAGGGGGGTCCTACGAGCAGTACTTC.

This clonotype was detected a few times. The V call is TRBV7-6, the J call TRBJ1-1; 8 positions agree with TRBD1. Germline CDR1 reads SGHVS; CDR2 reads FNYEAQ. The CDR3 sequence is 15 residues long. Trimming took 5 bases from V and 1 from J; bases not matched to a gene: 6. The CDR3 nucleotides read TGTGCCAGCAGCCCCGGGACAGGACAGAACACTGAAGCTTTCTTT. It yields the protein CASSPGTGQNTEAFF.